This T cell receptor beta chain was sequenced in a study of blood T cell repertoires in COVID-19 (TCRdb year 2020). Describing the broader study: Samples from collaborators originated in the United States, Italy and Spain and spanned both the acute and convalescent phases of COVID-19. The prospective study material was composed of cDNA or gDNA derived from T cells, B-cell-depleted T cells, or PBMCs. Subjects who had been exposed to COVID-19, were actively infected with it, or had recovered from it provided the deeply sampled blood TCRbeta repertoires that made up the dataset. The repertoires were released in a freely available public database intended as a resource for research on the immune response to SARS-CoV-2. The samples were drawn from two sources: the first 160 participants of the ongoing ImmuneRACE study, and approximately 1,300 subjects contributed by 6 global collaborators. Sample metadata almost always included a de-identified subject ID, COVID-19 status, age in years and sex. HLA class I and class II types, where available, came from metadata supplied by the sample provider rather than from assay-based typing. What the work shows at the level of the full study, not this receptor alone: How much clinical and demographic metadata was included differed by source and by participant, and the metadata was provided uncurated.

The CDR3 numbers 14 residues from cysteine through phenylalanine. The only DNA kept is the CDR3, 42 bases in frame from the first base. V is pared back by 5 bases and J by 4 bases, with 14 bases lying between the germline termini. Looking up the germline V gene yields CDR1 SGHTA and CDR2 FQGNSA. TCRbeta CDR3 regions were amplified from genomic DNA by means of the immunoSEQ Assay, a bias-controlled multiplex PCR. Per the original workflow: The number of nucleated cells in each sample was estimated from the amplification of reference gene primers within the assay. To quantify the absolute abundance of each unique TCRbeta CDR3 rearrangement, sequence reads were collapsed and filtered. For each sample, productive Simpson clonality was calculated as the square root of Simpson's diversity index across productive rearrangements. TCRdb holds this immuneACCESS table with in-frame rearrangements only. Some clones are missing; in checked studies, unresolved V genes explain under half, and the rest has no known cause. The V and J calls and clone size were taken over from that table, and D and trimming were inferred from the DNA. In all, the sample holds just under 90,000 clones, and 70% to 90% of those were seen once. In total, the top ten clones hold approximately 0.5% of the sample.

With respect to this clone: Its binding antigen is unknown. Per-nucleotide qualities are absent, and no much larger clonotype sits a single base away.

The collaborating institutions used their own protocols to collect whole blood in K2EDTA tubes. For TCRbeta analysis, collaborators shipped samples in one of three forms: frozen whole blood, isolated PBMCs, or DNA extracted from either of those sample types. The V gene is TRBV7-2 and the J gene is TRBJ1-1; matching of 6 bases hints at TRBD1 as the D gene. Specimen: peripheral blood. The TCR was taken from a man aged 55-75 years with acute or convalescent COVID-19. The DNA sequence reads TGTGCCAGCAGCATACAGGGTTCGGGCACTGAAGCTTTCTTT. Translated, it gives CASSIQGSGTEAFF.